These 18 T cell receptor beta chains originate from one sample sequenced in a study of T cell responses to AZD1222 COVID-19 vaccine. Libraries were prepared by immunoSEQ multiplex PCR; TCRdb keeps only in-frame clonotypes and omits some of them. The repertoire holds 150,000 or so clones, with about 91% as singletons. The sample in question was peripheral blood, obtained on day 0 of AZD1222 vaccination. These receptors were obtained from an adult in good health.

This chain joins TRBV30 and TRBJ1-1; maybe TRBD1 (5 bases). With 5 bases removed from V and 8 bases from J, the gap between germline ends came to 18 bases. CDR1 GTSNPN and CDR2 SVGIG come from the germline V gene (reference sequence). There are 13 residues in the CDR3. CDR3 DNA: TGTGCCTGGCCAATGGGGGATTCTGACGAAGCTTTCTTT. Protein: CAWPMGDSDEAFF.

The V call is TRBV28, the J call TRBJ1-2; 7 bases agree with TRBD1. This CDR3 comprises 15 residues. V was clipped by 3 bases and J by 6 bases; unmatched bases: 10. CDR1 is MDHEN, CDR2 SYDVKM, per germline. The CDR3 loop reads CASSFSSRDSHGYTF. CDR3 nucleotides: TGTGCCAGCAGTTTTTCGAGTCGGGACAGCCATGGCTACACCTTC.

This clone appeared a few times. V is TRBV7-2 and J is TRBJ2-7, with 8 nucleotides matching TRBD2. Germline CDR1 reads SGHTA; CDR2 reads FQGNSA. V lost 0 bases and J lost 12; bases outside the gene matches: 10. CDR3 size: 14 residues. CDR3 in amino acids: CASSLARLAGLLYF. The CDR3 region has the DNA TGTGCCAGCAGCTTAGCGCGGTTAGCGGGGTTACTGTACTTC.

This chain uses TRBV12-5 with TRBJ1-3; no clear D gene. The germline V gene encodes CDR1 LGHNT and CDR2 FRNRAP. The CDR3 is 13 amino acids. V was clipped by 1 base and J by 0 bases, with 1 base between them. The CDR3: CASGLGSGNTIYF. CDR3 coding DNA: TGTGCTAGTGGTTTGGGCTCTGGAAACACCATATATTTT.

This clone was counted a single time. The chain employs TRBV18 and TRBJ1-6, with D unresolved. The CDR3 runs 16 residues. Per the germline V gene, CDR1 is KGHSH and CDR2 is LQKENI. V was clipped by 0 bases and J by 7 bases, with 13 bases between them. In DNA, the CDR3 is TGTGCCAGCTCACCACCGATCCGCACAGAGAATTCACCCCTCCACTTT. Protein sequence: CASSPPIRTENSPLHF.

This clone was seen a few times. The V gene is TRBV14, the J gene TRBJ1-1; 8 bases are shared with TRBD1. The CDR3 runs 15 residues. Germline V gives CDR1 SGHDN, CDR2 FVKESK. The V segment lost 4 bases and the J segment 1 base; nucleotides outside the gene matches: 5. CDR3 in amino acids: CASSRWTGTNTEAFF. The CDR3 region has the DNA TGTGCCAGCAGCCGCTGGACAGGGACGAACACTGAAGCTTTCTTT. The full variable domain, in which reference TRBV14 and TRBJ1-1 provide the parts outside the CDR3, is EAGVTQFPSHSVIEKGQTVTLRCDPISGHDNLYWYRRVMGKEIKFLLHFVKESKQDESGMPNNRFLAERTGGTYSTLKVQPAELEDSGVYFCASSRWTGTNTEAFFGQGTRLTVV.

The chain carries TRBV5-6 and TRBJ2-1; D is tentatively TRBD1 or TRBD2 (5 bases each). The V and J ends lost 4 bases and 0 bases respectively, with 17 bases between them. The CDR3 extends over 17 amino acids. Germline CDR1 is SGHDT and CDR2 is YYEEEE. CDR3: CASSTYPGTHSYNEQFF. The CDR3 DNA reads TGTGCCAGCAGCACCTACCCCGGGACCCACTCCTACAATGAGCAGTTCTTC.

The chain carries TRBV7-3 and TRBJ2-2; 8 nucleotides match TRBD2. The length of the CDR3 is 16 residues. J lost 0 bases, V lost 3 bases, and 3 bases had no gene match. Germline loops: CDR1 SGHTA, CDR2 FQGTGA. The CDR3 DNA reads TGTGCCAGCAGCTTGGGGACTAGTGCGAACACCGGGGAGCTGTTTTTT. Translation gives CASSLGTSANTGELFF.

The CDR3 loop reads CASSRYFTSGGDNEQFF. The CDR3 DNA sequence: TGTGCCAGCAGCCGTTATTTTACTAGCGGGGGGGACAATGAGCAGTTCTTC. This chain uses TRBV7-6 with TRBJ2-1; 13 bases are shared with TRBD2. Germline-derived CDR1 and CDR2 are SGHVS and FNYEAQ. The CDR3 has 17 amino acids. With V trimmed by 5 bases and J by 5 bases, 9 bases remained unmatched.

This clone was seen many times. The gene calls are TRBV4-1 and TRBJ2-3, with D perhaps matching TRBD1 (5 bases). Germline V lookup: CDR1 MGHRA, CDR2 YSYEKL. Trimming removed 3 bases at V and 7 bases at J, with 23 bases between. This CDR3 is 17 amino acids long. Here the CDR3 DNA reads TGCGCCAGCAGCCAGGGATTACAGGTTCTCTGGGCTAATACGCAGTATTTT. It yields the protein CASSQGLQVLWANTQYF.

This rearrangement joins TRBV18 to TRBJ2-7, with 11 nucleotides matching TRBD1. Germline V gives CDR1 KGHSH, CDR2 LQKENI. The CDR3 length is 14 residues. With 3 bases clipped from V and 6 bases from J, the junction kept 4 bases outside the gene matches. The CDR3 is CASSPGQGAGEQYF. CDR3 DNA: TGTGCCAGCTCACCCGGACAGGGGGCAGGCGAGCAGTACTTC.

This clone was detected only a few times. V and J are TRBV5-8 and TRBJ1-1; TRBD1 is a possible D gene (5 bases). CDR1 and CDR2 (germline): SGHTS, YDEGEE. The CDR3 consists of 15 residues. Trimming removed 4 bases from V and 2 bases from J, with 15 bases in between. CDR3 DNA: TGTGCCAGCAGCCTGCACGGGACGGGTAACACTGAAGCTTTCTTT. Its protein is CASSLHGTGNTEAFF.

The chain has TRBV12-5 and TRBJ2-7; 8 bases align to TRBD2. There are 16 residues in the CDR3. The V segment lost 2 bases and the J segment 7 bases; nucleotides outside the gene matches: 13. CDR1 is LGHNT and CDR2 is FRNRAP in the germline V gene. CDR3 amino acids: CASGLTPGGAWYEQYF. The DNA for the CDR3 is TGTGCTAGTGGTTTGACCCCCGGGGGGGCCTGGTATGAGCAGTACTTC.

The chain is built from TRBV18 and TRBJ2-7, with D possibly TRBD1 on 6 matching bases. Trimming took 0 bases from V and 2 from J, leaving 14 bases between them. Germline assignment: CDR1 KGHSH and CDR2 LQKENI. The CDR3 contains 16 residues. CDR3 coding DNA: TGTGCCAGCTCACCACCGACTGGGCAGGGGACCTACGAGCAGTACTTC. It is translated as CASSPPTGQGTYEQYF.

The chain has TRBV7-2 and TRBJ1-6; 9 positions match TRBD1. Germline CDR1 is SGHTA and CDR2 is FQGNSA. The CDR3 totals 19 residues. V trimming: 4 bases; J trimming: 2 bases; junction bases outside the gene matches: 12. The CDR3 sequence: CASSSPPGQGYTYNSPLHF. CDR3 nucleotides: TGTGCCAGCAGCTCCCCCCCGGGACAGGGCTACACCTATAATTCACCCCTCCACTTT.

J is TRBJ1-1 and V is TRBV2, with 8 bases that match TRBD1. This CDR3 is built from 15 residues. From germline, CDR1 is SNHLY and CDR2 FYNNEI. The V segment lost 6 bases and the J segment 6 bases; nucleotides outside the gene matches: 12. CDR3 region: CASSGITGGSAEAFF. CDR3 nucleotide sequence: TGTGCCAGCAGCGGTATTACAGGGGGGTCAGCTGAAGCTTTCTTT.

Notes on this clone: At one boundary the junction diverges from the germline segment, which might be a read error. V usage is TRBV18 and J usage is TRBJ1-1, with D possibly TRBD1 on 5 matching bases. The CDR3 covers 17 residues. Germline V gene sequence: CDR1 KGHSH, CDR2 LQKENI. The CDR3 DNA is TGTGCCAGCTCACCACCGTTCGACGGCGGGGCTACTCCTGATGCTTTCTTT. Translating it yields CASSPPFDGGATPDAFF. The full variable domain, with the rest looked up from reference TRBV18 and TRBJ1-1, is NAGVMQNPRHLVRRRGQEARLRCSPMKGHSHVYWYRQLPEEGLKFMVYLQKENIIDESGMPKERFSAEFPKEGPSILRIQQVVRGDSAAYFCASSPPFDGGATPDAFFGQGTRLTVV.

This chain joins TRBV2 and TRBJ2-2; maybe TRBD2 (6 bases). The CDR3 spans 12 residues. Germline CDR1 is SNHLY and CDR2 is FYNNEI. V shed 6 bases and J shed 4 bases, with 6 bases lying between them. The CDR3 DNA reads as TGTGCCAGCAGGGGGGGCACCGGGGAGCTGTTTTTT. It specifies CASRGGTGELFF.